This TCR beta chain was captured in a study of Ad26.COV2.S vaccination and SARS-CoV-2 variants. Data came from immunoSEQ multiplex PCR; TCRdb stores just in-frame clones and leaves some out. The table lists 300,000 to 400,000 clones, about 88% of them singletons. In this sample, this clone turned up once. After removal of 5 bases from V and 3 bases from J, the junction contained 8 bases not matched to a gene. Per the germline V gene, CDR1 is SGHVS and CDR2 is FNYEAQ. The CDR3 has 16 residues. The treatment denotes: some 19 received Ad26.COV2.S at low or high dose, single or two shots; about 5 received placebo; per-sample allocation not given. Collection of the samples took place on day 63 after the first injection of vaccine or placebo. Vaccination used an Ad26 vector expressing Wuhan-strain SARS-CoV-2 spike.

Specimen: peripheral blood, collected in a trial of Ad26.COV2.S vaccine versus placebo. The source is a person aged 18-65 years who received the Ad26.COV2.S COVID-19 vaccine or a placebo. This chain joins TRBV7-6 and TRBJ2-7, with 12 bases aligning to TRBD2. CDR3 nucleotides: TGTGCCAGCAGCCCAAGACTAGCGGGGGACAACTACGAGCAGTACTTC. Protein sequence: CASSPRLAGDNYEQYF.